The 27 T cell receptor beta chains reported below all come from one sample, sequenced in a study of regulatory T cells in long-lasting Graves disease. The time point: newly diagnosed GD, antithyroid drugs for less than 3 months. PBMC-extracted RNA yielded the TCR library. To make TCR beta libraries, researchers used iRepertoire HTBI primers and Arm-PCR of CDR3 regions. MiXCR, run by TCRdb on the multiplex PCR reads, gives a single entry per CDR3 protein. The profile shows 350,000 to 450,000 distinct CDR3 sequences, about 15% of them singletons. This sample also appeared in a second study, on T cells in Graves' hyperthyroidism and ophthalmopathy.

Sequencing used peripheral blood mononuclear cells (PBMCs), obtained at new diagnosis, from a patient treated with antithyroid drugs. These receptors all come from a woman aged 25 to 45 with Graves disease.

Of note for this clonotype: A read error is possible here, since a much larger clone lies one base away. This rearrangement joins TRBV28 to TRBJ1-3, with a tentative D call TRBD1 (6 bases). Germline V gene lookup returns CDR1 MDHEN and CDR2 SYDVKM. This CDR3 has 14 residues. Trimming removed 6 bases at V and 5 bases at J, with 14 bases between. CDR3 sequence reads: CASSPQGNRNTIYF. In nucleotides, the CDR3 is TGTGCCAGCAGCCCACAGGGTAATAGAAACACCATATATTTT.

There are many counts of this clonotype. The chain uses TRBV5-1 and TRBJ2-3; D is perhaps TRBD1 or TRBD2 (5 bases each). Germline V gene data show CDR1 as SGHRS and CDR2 as YFSETQ. There are 16 residues in the CDR3. V lost 0 bases and J lost 6, with 17 bases in between. The CDR3 nucleotides are TGCGCCAGCAGCTTGGGTGGGACCGCAGCGTCGGATACGCAGTATTTT. Encoded protein: CASSLGGTAASDTQYF.

This clonotype was seen ten or more times. The genes are TRBV7-2 and TRBJ2-3; D is unresolved. Per the germline V gene, CDR1 is SGHTA and CDR2 is FQGNSA. This CDR3 has 14 residues. V lost 6 bases and J 1 base, leaving 11 bases between the germline ends. The CDR3: CASSYSRGTDTQYF. In DNA, the CDR3 is TGTGCCAGCAGTTACTCCCGGGGCACAGATACGCAGTATTTT.

This clonotype was picked up many times. The chain employs TRBV7-8 and TRBJ1-1, with a tentative D call TRBD1 (5 bases). The V gene lost 5 bases and the J gene lost 0 bases, with 13 bases spanning the gap. The length of the CDR3 is 15 residues. Germline V lookup: CDR1 SGHVS, CDR2 FQNEAQ. The CDR3 reads CASSLTGTLNTEAFF. The CDR3 region has the DNA TGTGCCAGCAGCCTGACCGGGACCTTGAACACTGAAGCTTTCTTT.

This clonotype was detected only a few times. One base separates it from a far larger clone, so it is likely a read error. The chain links TRBV10-3 to TRBJ2-3, with 9 bases aligning to TRBD1. This CDR3 is 15 amino acids long. The junction had 5 bases not matched to a gene; V was cut back by 3 bases and J by 4 bases. Per germline, CDR1 ENHRY and CDR2 SYGVKD. CDR3 coding DNA: TGTGCCATCAGTGAAAGGGACAGGGAGTCAGATACGCAGTATTTT. Its translation: CAISERDRESDTQYF.

This clonotype was recorded a few times. V and J are TRBV20-1 and TRBJ1-4, with a tentative D call TRBD1 (6 bases). Germline-derived CDR1 and CDR2 are DFQATT and SNEGSKA (reference sequence). The CDR3 has 16 residues. CDR3 sequence: CSSPEEQGATNEKLFF. The CDR3 DNA follows: TGCAGCTCACCAGAAGAACAGGGAGCAACTAATGAAAAACTGTTTTTT.

This clonotype was counted ten times or more. The V gene is TRBV7-9, the J gene TRBJ2-7; TRBD1 is a possible D gene (5 bases). Germline V gene data show CDR1 as SEHNR and CDR2 as FQNEAQ (reference sequence). The length of the CDR3 is 15 residues. V was clipped by 1 base and J by 3 bases, with 13 bases between them. CDR3 nucleotides: TGTGCCAGCAGCTTAGTCGACAGATCAATCTACGAGCAGTACTTC. It is translated as CASSLVDRSIYEQYF.

V usage is TRBV27 and J usage is TRBJ2-5; TRBD2 matches 12 bases. The V gene's germline CDR1 is MNHEY and CDR2 SMNVEV (reference sequence). The CDR3 is made up of 15 amino acids. V lost 6 bases to trimming and J lost 5 bases; unmatched junction nucleotides: 7. The CDR3, as DNA: TGTGCCAGCAGGCTGACTAGCGGGAGCCGGGAGACCCAGTACTTC. Translated, it gives CASRLTSGSRETQYF.

This clonotype was recorded many times. The rearrangement uses TRBV20-1 and TRBJ1-2, with 10 bases matching TRBD1. Germline CDR1 is DFQATT and CDR2 is SNEGSKA (reference sequence). The CDR3 loop spans 15 amino acids. V shed 0 bases and J 4 bases; nucleotides not matched to a gene: 5. The CDR3 reads CSARDRTGGPYGYTF. Here the CDR3 DNA reads TGCAGTGCTAGAGACCGGACAGGGGGGCCCTATGGCTACACCTTC.

This clonotype was seen repeatedly, ten times or more. This chain links TRBV28 with TRBJ2-2; 9 nucleotides match TRBD1. Germline assignment: CDR1 MDHEN and CDR2 SYDVKM. The CDR3 is made up of 19 amino acids. V dropped 3 bases and J dropped 3; count of bases not matched to a gene: 14. CDR3 DNA sequence: TGTGCCAGCAGTTTCATCGGGACAGGGTTTTTCGAGTACACCGGGGAGCTGTTTTTT. Protein sequence: CASSFIGTGFFEYTGELFF.

In this sample, this clonotype turned up many times. The chain recombines TRBV20-1 with TRBJ2-7; 15 bases are shared with TRBD2. The CDR3 sequence is 18 residues long. V was pared by 5 bases and J by 0 bases, with 11 bases of the junction left unmatched. CDR1 is DFQATT and CDR2 is SNEGSKA in the germline V gene (reference sequence). The CDR3 is CSAEGAGTSGRSSYEQYF. CDR3 bases: TGCAGTGCTGAGGGGGCCGGGACTAGCGGGAGGAGCTCCTACGAGCAGTACTTC.

The sample holds many counts of this clonotype. The chain uses TRBV10-2 and TRBJ2-1; 10 positions agree with TRBD2. CDR1 WSHSY and CDR2 SAAADI come from the germline V gene. V lost 1 base and J lost 4; bases outside the gene matches: 4. The CDR3 sequence is 16 residues long. The CDR3 here is CASSELRTSGYNEQFF. The CDR3 DNA sequence: TGCGCCAGCAGTGAGTTAAGGACTAGCGGTTACAATGAGCAGTTCTTC.

This sequence joins TRBV6-9 and TRBJ2-1; D is ambiguous. Trimming removed 3 bases from V and 5 bases from J, with 8 bases in between. The CDR3 has 13 residues. Looked up from germline, CDR1 is MNHGY and CDR2 is SVAAGI. The CDR3 here is CASSYSLDNEQFF. The DNA for the CDR3 is TGTGCCAGCAGTTACTCCCTAGACAATGAGCAGTTCTTC.

This clonotype was picked up many times. The chain recombines TRBV11-2 with TRBJ2-7, with D perhaps TRBD2 (6 bases). CDR1 is SGHAT and CDR2 is FQNNGV in the germline V gene. The V gene lost 0 bases and the J gene lost 6 bases, with 21 bases spanning the gap. There are 17 residues in the CDR3. The CDR3 is CASSLDRTTGLMGEQYF. CDR3 DNA: TGTGCCAGCAGCTTAGATAGGACCACGGGACTGATGGGCGAGCAGTACTTC.

V is TRBV7-8 and J is TRBJ1-4; the D is unclear. Germline V gene data show CDR1 as SGHVS and CDR2 as FQNEAQ. V was trimmed by 1 base and J by 3 bases, leaving 15 bases between them. The CDR3 is made up of 17 amino acids. CDR3 amino acids: CASSLDAGPGANEKLFF. The DNA of the CDR3 is TGTGCCAGCAGCTTAGATGCTGGGCCCGGGGCTAATGAAAAACTGTTTTTT.

On this clonotype itself: Only one base separates this from a far larger clonotype, so it likely reflects a read error. This chain links TRBV12-3 or TRBV12-4 with TRBJ2-1; D is ambiguous. Trimming shortened V by 5 bases and J by 10 bases, and 9 bases separated the two germline ends. The CDR3 is made up of 11 amino acids. As DNA, the CDR3 is TGTGCCAGCAGTGAAGGGCCCGAGCAGTTCTTC. Its translation is CASSEGPEQFF.

This clonotype was counted a few times. The chain carries TRBV9 and TRBJ2-7; 8 bases are a match to TRBD2. Looked up from germline, CDR1 is SGDLS and CDR2 is YYNGEE. The junction had 11 bases not matched to a gene; V was cut back by 4 bases and J by 2 bases. This CDR3 comprises 16 residues. For the CDR3, the DNA is TGTGCCAGCAGCCCCTCCATCGGGGGGGCAGCCTACGAGCAGTACTTC. Its protein is CASSPSIGGAAYEQYF.

The sample holds a few counts of this clonotype. This rearrangement joins TRBV15 to TRBJ2-3; 8 nucleotides align to TRBD2. The CDR3 is made up of 15 amino acids. V lost 5 bases to trimming and J lost 5 bases; unmatched junction nucleotides: 9. Germline CDR1 reads LNHNV; CDR2 reads YYDKDF (reference sequence). CDR3 region: CATSGKRERIDTQYF. CDR3 DNA sequence: TGTGCCACCAGCGGGAAGCGGGAGAGGATAGATACGCAGTATTTT.

This clonotype was counted ten times or more. V usage is TRBV24-1 and J usage is TRBJ1-2; D not resolved. Germline CDR1 and CDR2: KGHDR and SFDVKD. The V end was cut by 4 bases, the J end by 6 bases, with 5 bases between. CDR3 length equals 11 residues. CDR3 nucleotides: TGTGCCACCAGTGACGCCAATGGCTACACCTTC. Translated, it gives CATSDANGYTF.

The table lists this clonotype with many counts. The genes are TRBV27 and TRBJ2-7; 9 bases map to TRBD1. This CDR3 comprises 13 residues. V was clipped by 6 bases and J by 7 bases; unmatched bases: 7. CDR1 MNHEY and CDR2 SMNVEV come from the germline V gene (reference sequence). CDR3 region: CASRRTGAGEQYF. The CDR3 region has the DNA TGTGCCAGCAGACGGACAGGGGCGGGGGAGCAGTACTTC.

At least ten counts were recorded for this clonotype. The rearrangement joins TRBV20-1 to TRBJ2-3, with unresolved D. Looked up from germline, CDR1 is DFQATT and CDR2 is SNEGSKA (reference sequence). The V end lost 2 bases, the J end lost 8 bases, and 11 bases lay between the germline ends. The CDR3 is made up of 12 amino acids. The chain's CDR3 is CSARIAAATQYF. The CDR3 DNA reads TGCAGTGCTAGAATAGCCGCTGCTACGCAGTATTTT.

With regard to this clonotype: A read error may be the cause here, since a much bigger clone is one base away. The chain combines TRBV6-1 with TRBJ2-1, with 8 bases identical to TRBD2. CDR3 length equals 13 residues. V gave up 10 bases and J gave up 9 bases; unmatched junction bases: 11. Germline V CDR1 and CDR2: MNHNS, SASEGT. CDR3 protein: CANSGTSLAEQFF. CDR3 nucleotides: TGTGCCAACAGCGGGACTAGTCTCGCTGAGCAGTTCTTC.

This clonotype was recorded a few times. The CDR3 here is CASSAGTSKNEQFF. The CDR3 nucleotides read TGTGCCAGCAGCGCTGGGACTAGTAAGAATGAGCAGTTCTTC. The chain recombines TRBV9 with TRBJ2-1; 8 bases align to TRBD2. This CDR3 is 14 amino acids long. With 3 bases clipped from V and 7 bases from J, the junction kept 6 bases outside the gene matches. Germline CDR1 and CDR2: SGDLS and YYNGEE.

This clonotype was detected many times. This chain links TRBV12-3 or TRBV12-4 with TRBJ2-7, with 10 positions matching TRBD2. The V and J ends lost 3 bases and 5 bases, in that order; junction bases with no gene match: 16. The CDR3 length is 18 residues. The CDR3 DNA is TGTGCCAGCAGTTTCTTGGCCCTGCTAGCGGGAGATTTCCACGAGCAGTACTTC. Translated, it gives CASSFLALLAGDFHEQYF.

The CDR3 nucleotides are TGTGCCAGCAGTTACGGGACTCCGAACACCGGGGAGCTGTTTTTT. This gives the protein CASSYGTPNTGELFF. This chain connects TRBV6-2 or TRBV6-3 to TRBJ2-2; D possibly corresponds to TRBD2 (6 bases). V lost 2 bases and J 0 bases, leaving 7 bases between the germline ends. Germline CDR1 and CDR2: MNHEY and SVGEGT. CDR3 length: 15 residues.

The DNA of the CDR3 is TGTGCCAGCAGCGCCACAGGGGGTGTTAAGCAGTTCTTC. Its protein product is CASSATGGVKQFF. J is TRBJ2-3 and V is TRBV7-9, with TRBD1 identical over 8 bases. Gene TRBJ2-1 matches the end of the DNA better, so the J call may be wrong. The CDR3 covers 13 residues. Germline CDR1 reads SEHNR; CDR2 reads FQNEAQ (reference sequence).

This clonotype was recorded many times. The J gene is TRBJ1-1, the V gene TRBV19; no definite D call. Between the trimmed V and J ends, which lost 4 bases and 7 bases, there was a span of 10 bases. The length of the CDR3 is 12 residues. Germline V lookup: CDR1 LNHDA, CDR2 SQIVND (reference sequence). The CDR3 protein is CASSTKQNEAFF. In DNA form, the CDR3 reads TGTGCCAGTAGTACTAAACAAAATGAAGCTTTCTTT.